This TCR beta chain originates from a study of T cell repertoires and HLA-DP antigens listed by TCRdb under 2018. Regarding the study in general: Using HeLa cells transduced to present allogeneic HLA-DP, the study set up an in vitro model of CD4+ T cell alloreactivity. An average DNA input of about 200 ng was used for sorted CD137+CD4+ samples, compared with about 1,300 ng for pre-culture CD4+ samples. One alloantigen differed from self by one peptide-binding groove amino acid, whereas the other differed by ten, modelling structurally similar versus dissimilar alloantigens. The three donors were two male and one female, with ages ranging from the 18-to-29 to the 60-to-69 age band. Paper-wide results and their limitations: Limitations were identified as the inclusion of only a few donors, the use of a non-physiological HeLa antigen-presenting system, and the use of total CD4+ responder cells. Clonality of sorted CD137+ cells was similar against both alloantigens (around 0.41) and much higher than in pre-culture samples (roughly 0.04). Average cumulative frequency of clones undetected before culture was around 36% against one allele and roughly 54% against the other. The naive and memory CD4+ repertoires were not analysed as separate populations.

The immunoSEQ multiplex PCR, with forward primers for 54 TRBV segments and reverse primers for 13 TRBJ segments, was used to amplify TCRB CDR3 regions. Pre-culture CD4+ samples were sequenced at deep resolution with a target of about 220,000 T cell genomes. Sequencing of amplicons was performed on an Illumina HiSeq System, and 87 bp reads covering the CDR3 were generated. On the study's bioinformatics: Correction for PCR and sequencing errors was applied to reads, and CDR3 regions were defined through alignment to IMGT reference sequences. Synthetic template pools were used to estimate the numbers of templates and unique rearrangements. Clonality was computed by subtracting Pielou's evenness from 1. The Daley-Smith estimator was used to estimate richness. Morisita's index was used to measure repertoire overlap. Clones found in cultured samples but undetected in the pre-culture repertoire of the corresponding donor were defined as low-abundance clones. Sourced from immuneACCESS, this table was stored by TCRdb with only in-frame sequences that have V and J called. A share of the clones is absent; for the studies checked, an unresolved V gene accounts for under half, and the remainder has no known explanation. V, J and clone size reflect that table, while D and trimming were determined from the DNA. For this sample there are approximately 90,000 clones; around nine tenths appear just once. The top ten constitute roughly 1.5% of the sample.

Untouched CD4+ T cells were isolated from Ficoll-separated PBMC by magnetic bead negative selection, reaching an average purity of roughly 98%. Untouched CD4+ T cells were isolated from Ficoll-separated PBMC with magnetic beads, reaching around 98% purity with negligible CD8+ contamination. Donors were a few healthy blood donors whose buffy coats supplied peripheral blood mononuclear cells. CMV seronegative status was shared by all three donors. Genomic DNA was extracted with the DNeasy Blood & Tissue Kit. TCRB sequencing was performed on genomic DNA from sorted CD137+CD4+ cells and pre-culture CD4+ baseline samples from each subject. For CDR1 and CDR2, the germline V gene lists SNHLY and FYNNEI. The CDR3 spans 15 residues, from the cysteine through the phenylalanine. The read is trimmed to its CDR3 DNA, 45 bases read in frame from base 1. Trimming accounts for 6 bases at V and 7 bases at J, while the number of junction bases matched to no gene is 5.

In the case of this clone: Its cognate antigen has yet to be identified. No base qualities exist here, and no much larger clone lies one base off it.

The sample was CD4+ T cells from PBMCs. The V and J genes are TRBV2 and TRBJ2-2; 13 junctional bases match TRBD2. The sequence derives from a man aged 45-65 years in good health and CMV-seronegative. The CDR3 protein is CASRGTSGTRGELFF. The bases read TGTGCCAGCAGGGGGACTAGCGGGACTCGCGGGGAGCTGTTTTTT. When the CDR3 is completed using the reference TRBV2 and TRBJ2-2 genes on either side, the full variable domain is EPEVTQTPSHQVTQMGQEVILRCVPISNHLYFYWYRQILGQKVEFLVSFYNNEISEKSEIFDDQFSVERPDGSNFTLKIRSTKLEDSAMYFCASRGTSGTRGELFFGEGSRLTVL.